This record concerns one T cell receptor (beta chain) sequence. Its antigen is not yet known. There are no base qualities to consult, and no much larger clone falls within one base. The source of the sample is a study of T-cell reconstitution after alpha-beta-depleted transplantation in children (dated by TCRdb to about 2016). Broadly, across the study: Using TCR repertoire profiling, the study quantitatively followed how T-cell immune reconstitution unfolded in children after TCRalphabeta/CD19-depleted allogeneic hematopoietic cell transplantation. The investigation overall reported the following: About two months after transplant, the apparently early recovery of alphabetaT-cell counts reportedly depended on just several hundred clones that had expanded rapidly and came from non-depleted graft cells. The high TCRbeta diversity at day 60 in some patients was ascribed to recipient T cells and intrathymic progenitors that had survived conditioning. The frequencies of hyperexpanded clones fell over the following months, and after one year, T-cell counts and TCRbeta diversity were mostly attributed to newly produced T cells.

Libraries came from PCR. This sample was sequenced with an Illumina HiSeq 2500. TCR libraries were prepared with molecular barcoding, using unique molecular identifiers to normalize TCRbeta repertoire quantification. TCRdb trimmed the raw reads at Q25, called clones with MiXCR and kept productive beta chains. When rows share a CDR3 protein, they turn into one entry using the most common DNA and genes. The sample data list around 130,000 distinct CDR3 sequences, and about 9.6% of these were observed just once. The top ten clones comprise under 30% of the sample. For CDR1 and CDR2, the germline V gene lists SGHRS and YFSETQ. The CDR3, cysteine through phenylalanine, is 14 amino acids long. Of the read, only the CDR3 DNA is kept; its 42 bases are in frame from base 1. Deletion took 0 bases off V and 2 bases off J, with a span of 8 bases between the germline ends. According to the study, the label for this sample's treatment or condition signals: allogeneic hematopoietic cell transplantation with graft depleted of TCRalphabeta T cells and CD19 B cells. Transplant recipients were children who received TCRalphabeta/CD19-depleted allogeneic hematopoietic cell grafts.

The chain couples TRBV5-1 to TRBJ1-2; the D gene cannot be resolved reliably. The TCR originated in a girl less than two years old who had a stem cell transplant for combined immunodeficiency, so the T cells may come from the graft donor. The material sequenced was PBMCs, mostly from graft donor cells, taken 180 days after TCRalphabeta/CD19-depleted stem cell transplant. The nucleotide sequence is TGCGCCAGCAGCTTGGAGGTCCCCAACTATGGCTACACCTTC. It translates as CASSLEVPNYGYTF.